The present T cell receptor (beta chain) was sequenced within a study of human T cells and chemical hapten exposure. Study-level information: Sensitizing treatment utilized 2% DPC over a roughly 2 cm by roughly 2 cm portion of upper inner arm skin.

Per the germline V gene, CDR1 is SGHKS and CDR2 is YYEKEE (reference sequence). The germline V and J ends were trimmed by 0 bases and 7 bases, with 12 bases remaining between them. This CDR3 region has 14 residues. Described time point: pre-sensitization, week 0. Treatment noted: therapeutic diphenylcyclopropenone sensitization with weekly scalp DPC. TCRdb processed the RACE reads anew with MiXCR; each CDR3 protein has one entry. The sample yields about 80,000 distinct CDR3 sequences, 14% seen once. V gene TRBV5-5 combines with J gene TRBJ2-3, with D maybe TRBD2 (5 bases). The sequencing used whole blood, collected in connection with sensitization to the hapten diphenylcyclopropenone (DPC). The sequence came from a woman between 45 and 60 years old with alopecia areata. Some clones in this sample may be carry-over from other donors' samples. The CDR3 DNA reads as TGTGCCAGCAGCTTGGATTTAGCGACAAATACGCAGTATTTT. Translated, it gives CASSLDLATNTQYF.